This TCR beta chain was captured in a study of blood T cell repertoires in COVID-19. Study-wide context: PBMCs, B-cell-depleted T cells, or T cells were the source of the cDNA or gDNA that made up the material.

The CDR3 is made up of 14 amino acids. Profiled with immunoSEQ multiplex PCR; TCRdb holds only in-frame clones, not every one. Altogether about 150,000 clones are present, roughly 84% being singletons, with the ten largest covering 8% to 11%. The sample was peripheral blood. The chain combines TRBV21-1 with TRBJ2-1; the listed D gene, TRBD2, was not tested against the DNA. TRBV21-1 is a pseudogene segment. The source is a woman aged 80 or over with active or convalescent COVID-19. CDR3 residues: CASSKEQPEDEQFF. As DNA, the CDR3 is TGTGCCAGCAGCAAAGAGCAACCCGAGGATGAGCAGTTCTTC.